The 27 T cell receptor beta chains listed next were all sequenced from one sample in a study of identical twins. From the 5' RACE reads, TCRdb called clonotypes with MiXCR, one entry per CDR3 protein. Here the sample spans 400,000 to 500,000 distinct CDR3 sequences, over 11% being singletons. These same records also appear under a second study, on yellow fever vaccine responses in identical twins.

The sequenced sample consisted of CD4+ T cells sorted from blood. The receptors were gathered from a woman aged 18-30 years in good health.

This chain connects TRBV7-9 to TRBJ2-5; D possibly matches TRBD1 or TRBD2 (5 bases each). V shed 5 bases and J shed 5 bases, with 12 bases lying between them. The CDR3 sequence is 13 residues long. CDR1 SEHNR and CDR2 FQNEAQ come from the germline V gene (reference sequence). The CDR3, as DNA: TGTGCCAGCAGCCAAGGGACGACCGAGACCCAGTACTTC. It yields the protein CASSQGTTETQYF.

The chain is built from TRBV3-1 and TRBJ2-1; TRBD2 might be the D (5 bases). V was clipped by 0 bases and J by 0 bases, with 15 bases between them. The CDR3 is 18 residues long. Germline CDR1 and CDR2: LGHDT and YNNKEL (reference sequence). The CDR3 loop is CASSQDASRLSSYNEQFF. CDR3 coding DNA: TGTGCCAGCAGCCAAGACGCTAGCCGGCTAAGCTCCTACAATGAGCAGTTCTTC.

The table lists this clonotype with a count of one. The V and J genes are TRBV7-2 and TRBJ2-1; D unresolved. V lost 4 bases and J 5 bases, leaving 15 bases between the germline ends. The CDR3 consists of 15 residues. Germline V gene sequence: CDR1 SGHTA, CDR2 FQGNSA. CDR3: CASSSQMTGHNEQFF. CDR3 coding DNA: TGTGCCAGCAGCTCCCAGATGACTGGCCACAATGAGCAGTTCTTC.

At least ten counts were recorded for this clonotype. This chain joins TRBV5-6 and TRBJ2-3, with a possible D match to TRBD2 (7 bases). Per germline, CDR1 SGHDT and CDR2 YYEEEE. With 4 bases removed from V and 5 bases from J, the gap between germline ends came to 17 bases. CDR3 size: 15 residues. The CDR3 bases are TGTGCCAGCAGCATGGGGGGGCGTAGAAGAGATACGCAGTATTTT. Translation gives CASSMGGRRRDTQYF.

This clonotype came up many times. A read error may account for a junction end that differs from germline. The chain joins TRBV12-3 or TRBV12-4 to TRBJ2-7; 9 nucleotides match TRBD2. This CDR3 is 11 amino acids long. The CDR3 reads CASSYLAGTFF. The CDR3 DNA sequence: TGTGCCAGCAGTTACCTAGCGGGGACCTTCTTC.

The rearrangement uses TRBV20-1 and TRBJ2-1; no definite D call. The CDR3 has 12 amino acids. The germline V gene has CDR1 DFQATT and CDR2 SNEGSKA (reference sequence). Between the trimmed V and J ends, which lost 2 bases and 7 bases, there was a span of 9 bases. CDR3 in DNA: TGCAGTGCTAGACTTGTCGAAAATGAGCAGTTCTTC. Its translation is CSARLVENEQFF.

A remark on this clonotype: A read error is likely, as this CDR3 ends without the conserved phenylalanine or tryptophan. DNA for the CDR3: TGTGCCAGCAGCTCGACCGGGACTAGCGGCCAAGAGACCCAGTACTCC. Its protein product is CASSSTGTSGQETQYS. The V gene is TRBV7-2, the J gene TRBJ2-5; the match to TRBD2 covers 11 bases. Germline loops: CDR1 SGHTA, CDR2 FQGNSA. CDR3 length: 16 amino acids. The junction had 5 bases not matched to a gene; V was cut back by 4 bases and J by 1 base.

The CDR3: CASSPPKTSEAFF. In nucleotides, the CDR3 is TGTGCCAGCAGCCCCCCCAAAACATCTGAAGCTTTCTTT. The chain joins TRBV7-9 to TRBJ1-1; D is ambiguous. The V end lost 5 bases, the J end lost 6 bases, and 13 bases lay between the germline ends. The CDR3 runs to 13 residues. Germline V gives CDR1 SEHNR, CDR2 FQNEAQ (reference sequence).

There are many counts of this clonotype. This chain joins TRBV29-1 and TRBJ1-2; 7 bases fit TRBD1. Germline assignment: CDR1 SQVTM and CDR2 ANQGSEA. V lost 7 bases to trimming and J lost 2 bases; unmatched junction nucleotides: 7. This CDR3 is built from 13 residues. The CDR3 loop reads CSAWDRQNYGYTF. The CDR3 DNA is TGCAGCGCCTGGGACAGACAAAACTATGGCTACACCTTC.

This clonotype was seen only a few times. This rearrangement joins TRBV18 to TRBJ2-7; D gene unclear. This CDR3 region has 14 residues. Per germline, CDR1 KGHSH and CDR2 LQKENI. The ends were cut back, 5 bases at V and 0 bases at J, with 11 bases in the middle. This CDR3 is CASSTLTSSYEQYF. The CDR3 nucleotides read TGTGCCAGCTCAACCTTGACAAGCTCCTACGAGCAGTACTTC.

This clonotype was observed many times. The chain uses TRBV7-3 and TRBJ2-2, with unresolved D. CDR1 SGHTA and CDR2 FQGTGA come from the germline V gene. Trimming pared 2 bases from V and 1 base from J, leaving 5 bases between. The CDR3 is 14 amino acids. The CDR3 region is CASSLGQNTGELFF. The CDR3 DNA sequence: TGTGCCAGCAGCTTAGGGCAGAACACCGGGGAGCTGTTTTTT.

The chain recombines TRBV7-6 with TRBJ2-3, with no clear D. The V end was cut by 1 base, the J end by 7 bases, with 12 bases between. Germline V gene lookup returns CDR1 SGHVS and CDR2 FNYEAQ. CDR3 length: 14 amino acids. CDR3 sequence reads: CASSLDPLGNTQYF. The CDR3 DNA follows: TGTGCCAGCAGCTTAGATCCACTGGGGAATACGCAGTATTTT.

The chain recombines TRBV11-2 with TRBJ1-4; 8 bases line up with TRBD1. The germline V gene encodes CDR1 SGHAT and CDR2 FQNNGV. The CDR3 runs to 15 residues. V dropped 5 bases and J dropped 5; count of bases not matched to a gene: 7. As DNA, the CDR3 is TGTGCCAGCAGCCCGACAGGGGATCGAAATGAAAAACTGTTTTTT. It encodes CASSPTGDRNEKLFF. Full variable domain (remainder filled in from reference TRBV11-2 and TRBJ1-4): EAGVAQSPRYKIIEKRQSVAFWCNPISGHATLYWYQQILGQGPKLLIQFQNNGVVDDSQLPKDRFSAERLKGVDSTLKIQPAKLEDSAVYLCASSPTGDRNEKLFFGSGTQLSVL.

The chain uses TRBV15 and TRBJ2-7; D remains ambiguous. CDR3 length equals 16 residues. Trimming pared 2 bases from V and 2 bases from J, leaving 16 bases between. Germline V gives CDR1 LNHNV, CDR2 YYDKDF (reference sequence). The CDR3 coding sequence is TGTGCCACCAGCAGACACGGACCACCAGGAGCCTACGAGCAGTACTTC. It translates to CATSRHGPPGAYEQYF.

CDR3 DNA sequence: TGCGCCAGCAGCCCGGGACAGGGGGTTGGACTTGAAGAGACCCAGTACTTC. Its protein is CASSPGQGVGLEETQYF. The rearrangement links TRBV4-3 to TRBJ2-5, with 11 bases matching TRBD1. This CDR3 is built from 17 residues. With 4 bases clipped from V and 3 bases from J, the junction kept 10 bases outside the gene matches. Germline V gives CDR1 LGHNA, CDR2 YSLEER.

The CDR3 region is CASDVVETQYF. The CDR3, as DNA: TGTGCCAGCGACGTTGTTGAGACCCAGTACTTC. This sequence joins TRBV27 and TRBJ2-5; D gene ambiguous. The CDR3 has 11 amino acids. Germline assignment: CDR1 MNHEY and CDR2 SMNVEV (reference sequence). V shed 8 bases and J shed 5 bases, with 9 bases lying between them.

V is TRBV12-3 or TRBV12-4 and J is TRBJ2-2, with D uncertain. CDR3 size: 15 residues. Trimming removed 6 bases at V and 2 bases at J, with 13 bases between. The CDR3 loop reads CASRPDERNTGELFF. The CDR3 DNA reads as TGTGCCAGCAGGCCGGATGAGAGAAACACCGGGGAGCTGTTTTTT.

The rearrangement joins TRBV3-1 to TRBJ2-7; D uncertain. The germline V gene encodes CDR1 LGHDT and CDR2 YNNKEL (reference sequence). The V end lost 1 base, the J end lost 4 bases, and 11 bases lay between the germline ends. The CDR3 length is 14 residues. This chain's CDR3 is CASSQGPLGYEQYF. The CDR3 nucleotides read TGTGCCAGCAGCCAAGGACCCCTGGGATACGAGCAGTACTTC.

The chain joins TRBV12-5 to TRBJ2-3, with 7 bases that match TRBD1. V lost 3 bases to trimming and J lost 2 bases; unmatched junction nucleotides: 5. The CDR3 consists of 15 residues. The V gene's germline CDR1 is LGHNT and CDR2 FRNRAP. The chain's CDR3 is CASGLGDRYTDTQYF. CDR3 coding DNA: TGTGCTAGTGGTTTAGGGGACAGATACACAGATACGCAGTATTTT.

V gene TRBV29-1 combines with J gene TRBJ2-7; weak D call: TRBD1 (6 bases). The length of the CDR3 is 15 residues. Trimming cost V 6 bases and J 2 bases, with 20 bases left between them. Per the germline V gene, CDR1 is SQVTM and CDR2 is ANQGSEA. CDR3 protein: CSVGHRTASPYEQYF. The CDR3 DNA is TGCAGCGTGGGGCACCGGACAGCCAGTCCCTACGAGCAGTACTTC.

This clonotype was observed a few times. The rearrangement uses TRBV7-2 and TRBJ2-1; D is possibly TRBD1 (6 bases). The CDR3 is 12 amino acids. Germline V gene lookup returns CDR1 SGHTA and CDR2 FQGNSA. The V end lost 10 bases, the J end lost 4 bases, and 11 bases lay between the germline ends. CDR3 region: CAIVRGYNEQFF. The CDR3 DNA sequence: TGTGCCATTGTCAGGGGTTACAATGAGCAGTTCTTC.

The table lists this clonotype with a few counts. The gene calls are TRBV7-9 and TRBJ2-1, with 9 bases aligning to TRBD2. Per the germline V gene, CDR1 is SEHNR and CDR2 is FQNEAQ (reference sequence). The length of the CDR3 is 17 residues. The V segment lost 3 bases and the J segment 0 bases; nucleotides outside the gene matches: 6. Here the CDR3 DNA reads TGTGCCAGCAGCTTTTCGGGACTAGCCAGCTCCTACAATGAGCAGTTCTTC. Encoded protein: CASSFSGLASSYNEQFF.

The sample holds a few counts of this clonotype. The chain carries TRBV6-1 and TRBJ2-5, with 7 bases matching TRBD1. CDR1 MNHNS and CDR2 SASEGT come from the germline V gene. This CDR3 region has 19 residues. V was clipped by 4 bases and J by 2 bases; unmatched bases: 19. The CDR3: CASSARTGTERIYQETQYF. The CDR3 DNA reads TGTGCCAGCAGTGCCCGCACCGGGACAGAGAGAATCTATCAAGAGACCCAGTACTTC.

There are a few counts of this clonotype. The chain has TRBV7-2 and TRBJ2-7, with D tentatively TRBD1 (8 bases). Trimming took 4 bases from V and 1 from J, leaving 17 bases between them. The CDR3 is made up of 16 amino acids. Germline loops: CDR1 SGHTA, CDR2 FQGNSA. The CDR3 DNA reads as TGTGCCAGCAGCTCCCGGACAGGGAGGGATTCCTACGAGCAGTACTTC. Translation: CASSSRTGRDSYEQYF.

This clonotype was seen at least ten times. The J gene is TRBJ2-5, the V gene TRBV6-2 or TRBV6-3, with a weak D call TRBD2 (6 bases). The CDR3 has 15 amino acids. Trimming left V 0 bases short and J 5 bases short, with 13 bases between. The germline V gene encodes CDR1 MNHEY and CDR2 SVGEGT. The chain's CDR3 is CASSYSKAGSETQYF. The CDR3 DNA reads as TGTGCCAGCAGTTACTCGAAGGCGGGAAGCGAGACCCAGTACTTC.

This clonotype has a count of ten or more. J is TRBJ2-6 and V is TRBV12-3 or TRBV12-4, with 8 bases aligning to TRBD1. This CDR3 is built from 16 residues. V gave up 5 bases and J gave up 4 bases; unmatched junction bases: 7. CDR3 in amino acids: CASSQGQVLGANVLTF. In DNA form, the CDR3 reads TGTGCCAGCAGTCAGGGACAGGTCTTAGGGGCCAACGTCCTGACTTTC.

This clonotype was counted at least ten times. This sequence joins TRBV11-2 and TRBJ2-3, with a tentative D call TRBD2 (5 bases). V shed 1 base and J shed 2 bases, with 7 bases lying between them. The CDR3 consists of 14 residues. In germline, CDR1 is SGHAT, CDR2 FQNNGV. CDR3 DNA: TGTGCCAGCAGCTTAGCGGGGAACACAGATACGCAGTATTTT. It translates to CASSLAGNTDTQYF.